A single sample gave rise to the 18 T cell receptor beta chains below, sequenced in a study of cytotoxic CD8 clonotypes in ibrutinib-treated CLL. Some clones are missing from TCRdb's copy, which holds only in-frame ones; the method was immunoSEQ multiplex PCR. The data hold roughly 13,000 clones, with approximately 52% observed a single time. The sample here was PBMCs, taken at a roughly 22-month disease-progression time point, from a patient treated with ibrutinib. Source of these receptors: a human donor with chronic lymphocytic leukemia.

This clone came up a few times. The chain combines TRBV2 with TRBJ1-3, with D unresolved. Germline CDR1 SNHLY, CDR2 FYNNEI. This CDR3 has 13 amino acids. Trimming stripped 10 bases from V and 0 bases from J, with 10 bases between. This CDR3 reads CAIRTTSGNTIYF. CDR3 bases: TGTGCCATCCGGACGACCTCTGGAAACACCATATATTTT.

In its sample, this clone was seen once. The CDR3 sequence: CASSSGAISYNEQFF. Here the CDR3 DNA reads TGTGCCAGCAGCTCGGGGGCCATCTCCTACAATGAGCAGTTCTTC. This chain uses TRBV7-9 with TRBJ2-1; tentatively, D is TRBD1 or TRBD2 (6 bases each). V was pared by 4 bases and J by 0 bases, with 10 bases between. The CDR3 runs to 15 residues. CDR1 SEHNR and CDR2 FQNEAQ come from the germline V gene (reference sequence).

The DNA for the CDR3 is TGTGCCAGCAGGGATTTTGAAGCTTTCTTT. It encodes CASRDFEAFF. This rearrangement joins TRBV6-1 to TRBJ1-1; no clear D. CDR1 is MNHNS and CDR2 is SASEGT in the germline V gene. The CDR3 extends over 10 amino acids. The V gene lost 6 bases and the J gene lost 7 bases, with 6 bases spanning the gap.

The gene calls are TRBV19 and TRBJ2-1; D call uncertain. CDR1 and CDR2 (germline): LNHDA, SQIVND (reference sequence). The CDR3 contains 14 residues. The germline V and J ends were trimmed by 9 bases and 4 bases, with 16 bases remaining between them. CDR3 amino acids: CASRGPNLYNEQFF. The DNA for the CDR3 is TGTGCCAGCCGCGGACCTAACTTGTACAATGAGCAGTTCTTC.

The chain joins TRBV10-3 to TRBJ1-1, with D possibly matching TRBD1 (5 bases). This CDR3 region has 13 residues. Trimming took off 9 bases at V and 3 bases at J, with 14 bases between the two ends. In germline, CDR1 is ENHRY, CDR2 SYGVKD. The CDR3 loop reads CAMTPSRDTEAFF. CDR3 nucleotides: TGTGCCATGACTCCGAGCAGGGACACTGAAGCTTTCTTT.

This chain links TRBV27 with TRBJ1-2; tentatively, D is TRBD1 (5 bases). The CDR3 consists of 14 residues. V was pared by 3 bases and J by 5 bases, with 13 bases between. Germline assignment: CDR1 MNHEY and CDR2 SMNVEV (reference sequence). For the CDR3, the DNA is TGTGCCAGCAGTTTCGTCCGGGGCGGGTATGGCTACACCTTC. Amino acid sequence: CASSFVRGGYGYTF.

The CDR3 loop reads CASSLDRSKNTEAFF. As DNA, the CDR3 is TGTGCCAGCAGCTTGGATCGGTCTAAAAACACTGAAGCTTTCTTT. V usage is TRBV5-4 and J usage is TRBJ1-1; D is unclear. Trimming cost V 0 bases and J 2 bases, with 11 bases left between them. From germline, CDR1 is SGHNT and CDR2 YYREEE (reference sequence). The CDR3 consists of 15 residues.

In this sample, this clone turned up a few times. The chain has TRBV15 and TRBJ1-4; TRBD1 matches 7 bases. From germline, CDR1 is LNHNV and CDR2 YYDKDF (reference sequence). J lost 2 bases, V lost 1 base, and 4 bases had no gene match. The CDR3 totals 16 residues. CDR3 nucleotide sequence: TGTGCCACCAGCAGAGTCACAGGGGCCACTAATGAAAAACTGTTTTTT. Its translation: CATSRVTGATNEKLFF.

The chain couples TRBV5-6 to TRBJ2-3; D gene ambiguous. Trimming shortened V by 0 bases and J by 2 bases, and 4 bases separated the two germline ends. The CDR3 contains 13 residues. The germline CDR1 and CDR2 sequences are SGHDT and YYEEEE. The CDR3 DNA follows: TGTGCCAGCAGCTTGGGGAACACAGATACGCAGTATTTT. As protein: CASSLGNTDTQYF.

This chain joins TRBV11-2 and TRBJ1-4, with a tentative D call TRBD1 (6 bases). The CDR3 has 15 amino acids. CDR1 and CDR2 (germline): SGHAT, FQNNGV. The V end lost 3 bases, the J end lost 6 bases, and 14 bases lay between the germline ends. The CDR3 loop reads CASSLGRGEHEKLFF. CDR3 DNA sequence: TGTGCCAGCAGCTTGGGAAGGGGGGAGCATGAAAAACTGTTTTTT.

By frequency in the sample, this clone is medium-sized. The chain links TRBV18 to TRBJ1-2, with 8 bases lining up with TRBD1. Germline-derived CDR1 and CDR2 are KGHSH and LQKENI. CDR3 length: 12 amino acids. V was clipped by 6 bases and J by 8 bases; unmatched bases: 5. CDR3 sequence: CASSQGQGGYTF. CDR3 sequence (DNA): TGTGCCAGCTCCCAAGGACAGGGCGGCTACACCTTC.

This clone is termed large. The chain is built from TRBV25-1 and TRBJ1-2; perhaps TRBD1 as D (6 bases). The CDR3 length is 15 residues. Germline V gene sequence: CDR1 MGHDK, CDR2 SYGVNS. Trimming shortened V by 2 bases and J by 4 bases, and 14 bases separated the two germline ends. In nucleotides, the CDR3 is TGTGCCAGCAGTGAAACAGGGAGGGTAGGCTATGGCTACACCTTC. Its protein is CASSETGRVGYGYTF.

This clone was seen once. CDR3 region: CASRWGEDGYTF. The DNA for the CDR3 is TGCGCCAGCAGGTGGGGGGAGGATGGCTACACCTTC. The chain carries TRBV10-2 and TRBJ1-2; D is possibly TRBD1 (5 bases). The CDR3 contains 12 residues. Germline V gene sequence: CDR1 WSHSY, CDR2 SAAADI. The V end lost 6 bases, the J end lost 6 bases, and 11 bases lay between the germline ends.

This clone was detected only once. The V gene is TRBV11-2, the J gene TRBJ1-2; D gene unclear. Trimming stripped 5 bases from V and 5 bases from J, with 15 bases between. There are 14 residues in the CDR3. The germline gives CDR1 SGHAT, CDR2 FQNNGV. The DNA of the CDR3 is TGTGCCAGCAGCCCCCCCGGGATATTATATGGCTACACCTTC. Translating it yields CASSPPGILYGYTF.

This chain uses TRBV15 with TRBJ2-7, with TRBD1 matching 9 bases. V shed 1 base, J shed 9 bases, and the junction held 7 bases outside the gene matches. The CDR3 sequence is 14 residues long. Germline V gene data show CDR1 as LNHNV and CDR2 as YYDKDF (reference sequence). The CDR3 spells CATSRVGTGTRQYF. CDR3 nucleotide sequence: TGTGCCACCAGCAGAGTGGGGACAGGGACCCGGCAGTACTTC.

J is TRBJ1-2 and V is TRBV14, with D unclear. The CDR3 totals 13 residues. V shed 1 base and J shed 6 bases, with 9 bases lying between them. The germline V gene encodes CDR1 SGHDN and CDR2 FVKESK. For the CDR3, the DNA is TGTGCCAGCAGCCAAGGGCAGTACCATGGCTACACCTTC. This translates into CASSQGQYHGYTF.

The chain combines TRBV9 with TRBJ2-3; D gene unclear. The CDR3 has 12 residues. CDR1 is SGDLS and CDR2 is YYNGEE in the germline V gene. The V end lost 1 base, the J end lost 4 bases, and 4 bases lay between the germline ends. The chain's CDR3 is CASSVLADTQYF. CDR3 DNA: TGTGCCAGCAGCGTACTCGCAGATACGCAGTATTTT.

This clone was recorded a few times. V gene TRBV7-8 combines with J gene TRBJ2-6; D uncertain. V lost 1 base and J lost 1, with 11 bases in between. The CDR3 spans 17 residues. Looked up from germline, CDR1 is SGHVS and CDR2 is FQNEAQ. This CDR3 reads CASSLVVGDSGANVLTF. CDR3 DNA: TGTGCCAGCAGCTTAGTGGTCGGAGATTCTGGGGCCAACGTCCTGACTTTC.